This TCR beta chain derives from a study of T cells in Graves' hyperthyroidism and ophthalmopathy. Background on the study: Blood was drawn when the patient was first diagnosed and still untreated. Findings and caveats of the study: In validation, the model predicted ophthalmopathy. These predictions came a median roughly 6 months before onset.

This clonotype showed up just a few times. Its antigen is unknown. There were TCR beta CDR3 regions amplified from RNA transcripts. In the first-round RT-PCR of the TCR CDR3, the HTBI primer set was used. Via MiXCR, TCRdb re-called the multiplex PCR reads, giving one row per CDR3 protein. In the table there are fewer than 400,000 distinct CDR3 sequences, 15% to 20% of which are singletons. Investigators excluded patients with uncontrolled infection, other autoimmune disease, pregnancy or lactation. Trimming cost V 9 bases and J 2 bases, with 14 bases left between them. The CDR3 runs 14 residues. Per the germline V gene, CDR1 is LNHDA and CDR2 is SQIVND (reference sequence).

The receptor's source is a man aged 25 to 45 with Graves' hyperthyroidism. The sequenced material came from blood. The gene calls are TRBV19 and TRBJ1-5; no definite D call. Here the CDR3 DNA reads TGTGCCAGCGCTACTACCGGGGGCAATCAGCCCCAGCATTTT. This sequence encodes CASATTGGNQPQHF.